What follows are 7 T cell receptor beta chains derived from one specimen sequenced in a study of Ad26.COV2.S vaccination and SARS-CoV-2 variants. Treatment meaning: roughly 19 received Ad26.COV2.S at low or high dose, single or two shots; several received placebo; per-sample allocation not given. Day 63 after the first vaccine or placebo injection was the time point for sampling. Profiled with immunoSEQ multiplex PCR; TCRdb holds only in-frame clones, not every one. This sample has some 340,000 clones, with around 84% found just once. The sequences come from peripheral blood, collected in a trial of Ad26.COV2.S vaccine versus placebo. The source of these receptors is a person aged 18 to 59 who received the Ad26.COV2.S COVID-19 vaccine or a placebo.

The chain links TRBV5-1 to TRBJ2-1, with D possibly matching TRBD2 (5 bases). The CDR3 spans 15 residues. Germline CDR1 and CDR2: SGHRS and YFSETQ. V lost 4 bases to trimming and J lost 4 bases, with 15 bases between them. The CDR3 DNA reads TGCGCCAGCAGCGGGTGGCTAGCCAGGTACAATGAGCAGTTCTTC. Its translation is CASSGWLARYNEQFF.

The chain links TRBV6-5 to TRBJ1-1; TRBD1 might be the D (6 bases). Trimming took 0 bases from V and 11 from J, leaving 22 bases between them. The CDR3 has 16 amino acids. Germline loops: CDR1 MNHEY, CDR2 SVGAGI. The CDR3 DNA follows: TGTGCCAGCAGTTACTCTAACCCCAGGGGAGGCTCCAGGGCTTTCTTT. Translated, it gives CASSYSNPRGGSRAFF.

The chain carries TRBV29-1 and TRBJ1-1; a possible D gene is TRBD1 (6 bases). The CDR3 runs to 12 residues. V gave up 3 bases and J gave up 7 bases, with 12 bases separating them. CDR1 is SQVTM and CDR2 is ANQGSEA in the germline V gene. CDR3 DNA sequence: TGCAGCGTTGATCCGGTAGGGGGTGAAGCTTTCTTT. This gives the protein CSVDPVGGEAFF.

The chain uses TRBV6-5 and TRBJ1-2, with D hard to call. This CDR3 region has 12 residues. Germline V lookup: CDR1 MNHEY, CDR2 SVGAGI. Trimming took 4 bases from V and 6 from J, leaving 9 bases between them. CDR3 protein: CASSSKGNGYTF. The CDR3 DNA is TGTGCCAGCAGTTCAAAGGGAAATGGCTACACCTTC.

The chain carries TRBV6-6 and TRBJ1-3, with 8 bases fitting TRBD1. The CDR3 runs to 16 residues. Germline V lookup: CDR1 MNHNY, CDR2 SVGAGI (reference sequence). The V segment lost 6 bases and the J segment 0 bases; nucleotides outside the gene matches: 7. The CDR3 spells CASRGGQVSSGNTIYF. CDR3 in DNA: TGTGCCAGCAGAGGGGGACAGGTTAGCTCTGGAAACACCATATATTTT.

The chain carries TRBV18 and TRBJ2-1; 7 nucleotides match TRBD1. Germline values: CDR1 KGHSH, CDR2 LQKENI. Trimming removed 4 bases from V and 0 bases from J; junction bases left unmatched: 3. This CDR3 is built from 15 residues. The CDR3 DNA follows: TGTGCCAGCTCACATCGGGACAGCTCCTACAATGAGCAGTTCTTC. It is translated as CASSHRDSSYNEQFF. The full variable domain, its missing parts supplied by reference TRBV18 and TRBJ2-1, is NAGVMQNPRHLVRRRGQEARLRCSPMKGHSHVYWYRQLPEEGLKFMVYLQKENIIDESGMPKERFSAEFPKEGPSILRIQQVVRGDSAAYFCASSHRDSSYNEQFFGPGTRLTVL.

In regard to this clone: The same CDR3 can be traced to other DNA sequences in this sample. This chain uses TRBV9 with TRBJ2-5; no clear D. This CDR3 comprises 13 residues. V was pared by 2 bases and J by 1 base, with 6 bases between. Germline V CDR1 and CDR2: SGDLS, YYNGEE. The CDR3 region is CASSVGGQETQYF. The CDR3 coding sequence is TGTGCCAGCAGCGTTGGCGGCCAAGAGACCCAGTACTTC.